The 2 T cell receptor beta chains listed next were all sequenced from one sample in a study of T-cell memory formation after mild COVID-19. Via MiXCR, TCRdb re-called the 5' RACE reads, giving one row per CDR3 protein. The sample lists fewer than 350,000 distinct CDR3 sequences, over 15% seen once, with 23% in the top ten. Sequenced input: PBMCs or a T cell subset sorted from them (not recorded which). These receptors all stem from a man aged 18 to 30 who had mild COVID-19 (a few samples of this study predate the infection). Cell type and time point are not known.

This clonotype was recorded a few times. The chain combines TRBV4-1 with TRBJ2-3; 9 positions match TRBD2. CDR1 and CDR2 (germline): MGHRA, YSYEKL. The CDR3 contains 17 residues. After removal of 0 bases from V and 3 bases from J, the junction contained 7 bases not matched to a gene. The CDR3 protein is CASSQDWTSAGTDTQYF. CDR3 sequence (DNA): TGCGCCAGCAGCCAAGATTGGACTAGCGCCGGGACAGATACGCAGTATTTT.

The chain combines TRBV2 with TRBJ1-6, with D unresolved. Per the germline V gene, CDR1 is SNHLY and CDR2 is FYNNEI. This CDR3 is built from 15 residues. Deletions cut 2 bases from V and 7 bases from J, with 12 bases between. CDR3 coding DNA: TGTGCCAGCAGTGAATCGTTCCTGGGAAATTCACCCCTCCACTTT. Its protein product is CASSESFLGNSPLHF.